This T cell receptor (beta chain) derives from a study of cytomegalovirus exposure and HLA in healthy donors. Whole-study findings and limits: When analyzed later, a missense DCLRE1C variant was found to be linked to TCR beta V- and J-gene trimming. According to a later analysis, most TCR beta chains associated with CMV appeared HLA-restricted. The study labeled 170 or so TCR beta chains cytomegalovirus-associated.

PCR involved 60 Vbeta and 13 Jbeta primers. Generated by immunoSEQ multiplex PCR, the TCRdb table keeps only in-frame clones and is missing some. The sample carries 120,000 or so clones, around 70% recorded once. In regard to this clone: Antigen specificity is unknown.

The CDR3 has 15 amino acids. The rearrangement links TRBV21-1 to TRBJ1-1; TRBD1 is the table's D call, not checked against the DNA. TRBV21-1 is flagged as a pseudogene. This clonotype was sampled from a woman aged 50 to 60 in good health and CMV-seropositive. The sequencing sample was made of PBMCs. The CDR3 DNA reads TGTGCCAGCAGCAAGACAGGGGGCTTCGACACTGAAGCTTTCTTT. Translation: CASSKTGGFDTEAFF.